This note documents a single T cell receptor beta chain sequence. These data are taken from a study of technical replicates of blood from a handful of donors. The CDR3 spans 14 residues. Germline CDR1 reads SQVTM; CDR2 reads ANQGSEA. Trimming took 1 base from V and 7 from J, leaving 14 bases between them. Some clones are missing from TCRdb's copy, which holds only in-frame ones; the method was immunoSEQ multiplex PCR. The repertoire has around 61,000 clones, around 97% of them found once; the top ten carry 0.19%. This TCR was sampled from a human donor in good health. Input material: T cells isolated from PBMCs. This chain connects TRBV29-1 to TRBJ2-1; maybe TRBD2 (5 bases). In nucleotides, the CDR3 is TGCAGCGTTGAAGGAGGGTCCCGGGTAAATGAGCAGTTCTTC. The encoded protein is CSVEGGSRVNEQFF.